A selection of T cell receptor beta chains follows, all from one sample in a study of blood T cell repertoires in COVID-19. Method: immunoSEQ multiplex PCR; TCRdb's copy keeps in-frame clones and lacks some. The sample records approximately 270,000 clones, about 85% being singletons. Sequencing was performed on peripheral blood. The receptors derive from a man aged 18 to 35 with active or convalescent COVID-19. Each CDR3 is given with its conserved first and last residue. D genes are given only for firm matches. Expanded clones are given a class, and other clones once, few, many or no size at all.

size	V	D	J	DNA	CDR3
-	TRBV6-6	TRBD1	TRBJ2-1	TGTGCCAGCAGTCCCCAGCCCGGACAGGGGGCATCGTACAATGAGCAGTTCTTC	CASSPQPGQGASYNEQFF
-	TRBV28	TRBD1	TRBJ1-4	TGTGCCAGCAGTTCCCGCTTGGGACAGGGCCCCGTCGTGGCTAATGAAAAACTGTTTTTT	CASSSRLGQGPVVANEKLFF
-	TRBV5-4	TRBD1	TRBJ1-4	TGTGCCAGCAGCTTGTTCTCCGGGACAGGGTACGAAAAACTGTTTTTT	CASSLFSGTGYEKLFF
-	TRBV3-1/TRBV3-2	TRBD1	TRBJ1-2	TGTGCCAGCAGCCAAGACAGGGGGAACTATGGCTACACCTTC	CASSQDRGNYGYTF
few	TRBV27	-	TRBJ1-1	TGTGCCAGCAGTTTGGGTCGGAGGCGCACTGAAGCTTTCTTT	CASSLGRRRTEAFF
-	TRBV20-1	TRBD2	TRBJ2-3	TGCAGTGCTAGTCAACTAGCGGGAGGGCCGGAAGATACGCAGTATTTT	CSASQLAGGPEDTQYF
-	TRBV6-1	TRBD1	TRBJ2-5	TGTGCCAGCAGTGAAACTTTCGGGACAGCAGCCGAGACCCAGTACTTC	CASSETFGTAAETQYF
-	TRBV9	-	TRBJ1-2	TGTGCCAGCAGCGTAGAGGCAGGGAAAACCTATGGCTACACCTTC	CASSVEAGKTYGYTF
once	TRBV7-3	TRBD1	TRBJ2-5	TGTGCCAGCAGCCCCTCGGGACAGGACCAAGAGACCCAGTACTTC	CASSPSGQDQETQYF
-	TRBV2	TRBD1	TRBJ1-1	TGTGCCAGCAGGGGCGGGGGACAGGCGGCTTTCTTT	CASRGGGQAAFF
-	TRBV5-6	-	TRBJ2-7	TGTGCCAGCAGCTTGGTGGCGGGCCATTCCGACGAGCAGTACTTC	CASSLVAGHSDEQYF
-	TRBV28	TRBD2	TRBJ2-5	TGTGCCAGCAGTCCCCCGGGGGGGCATGGGGAGACCCAGTACTTC	CASSPPGGHGETQYF
-	TRBV9	-	TRBJ2-7	TGTGCCAGCAGCGCGACCGGGACTTACGAGCAGTACTTC	CASSATGTYEQYF
-	TRBV24-1	TRBD2	TRBJ2-3	TGTGCCACCAGTGATCCCTCTAGCCTGGTAGCGGGAGGCACAGATACGCAGTATTTT	CATSDPSSLVAGGTDTQYF
-	TRBV27	-	TRBJ2-5	TGTGCCAGCAGTTTACTGGGCAAACAAGAGACCCAGTACTTC	CASSLLGKQETQYF
-	TRBV21-1	-	TRBJ2-7	TGTGCCAGCAGCTCCCCGGTCTGGGGACAGGGAGACTACGAGCAGTACTTC	CASSSPVWGQGDYEQYF
few	TRBV2	-	TRBJ1-2	TGTGCCAGCAGTGACAGCTATGGCTACACCTTC	CASSDSYGYTF
once	TRBV18	-	TRBJ2-3	TGTGCCAGCTCACCACAGGGAGCTAGCACAGATACGCAGTATTTT	CASSPQGASTDTQYF
-	TRBV7-3	TRBD2	TRBJ2-7	TGTGCCAGCAGCTTAAAGGACAGCGGGAGTTTCCACGAGCAGTACTTC	CASSLKDSGSFHEQYF
once	TRBV28	-	TRBJ1-2	TGTGCCAGCAGTGGGGGAGGATATGGCTACACCTTC	CASSGGGYGYTF
-	TRBV29-1	-	TRBJ2-2	TGCAGCGCTGGGACTGGAGCCACCGGGGAGCTGTTTTTT	CSAGTGATGELFF
-	TRBV6-5	-	TRBJ1-2	TGTGCCAGCACCGAATTCGGGAGGGGCTACACCTTC	CASTEFGRGYTF
-	TRBV7-8	TRBD2	TRBJ2-5	TGTGCCAGCAGCCTGGGGGGACTAGCCTCTTTTTTGCAAGAGACCCAGTACTTC	CASSLGGLASFLQETQYF
-	TRBV14	TRBD2	TRBJ2-1	TGTGCCAGCAGACCCACGGGACTAGCGGACAATGAGCAGTTCTTC	CASRPTGLADNEQFF
-	TRBV28	-	TRBJ1-5	TGTGCCAGCTATGGAGCAGACTATCAGCCCCAGCATTTT	CASYGADYQPQHF
-	TRBV7-3	-	TRBJ1-1	TGTGCCAGCAGCGCAGCAGGGGAGAACACTGAAGCTTTCTTT	CASSAAGENTEAFF
-	TRBV5-1	-	TRBJ1-1	TGCGCCAGCAGCTCGTCCCCGGGGGGAACTGAAGCTTTCTTT	CASSSSPGGTEAFF
-	TRBV5-1	TRBD1	TRBJ2-5	TGCGCCAGCAGACAGGGGTTTGCTGAGACCCAGTACTTC	CASRQGFAETQYF
-	TRBV19	TRBD2	TRBJ2-4	TGTGCCAGTAGTATTAGGTTCGCTAGCGGGAGTCGGGGAGTAAACATTCAGTACTTC	CASSIRFASGSRGVNIQYF
-	TRBV27	-	TRBJ1-2	TGTGCCAGCAGTCGGGACAAGAAAGCCAATGGCTACACCTTC	CASSRDKKANGYTF
-	TRBV4-2	TRBD2	TRBJ2-1	TGTGCCAGCAGCCACCGCGGGACTAGCAATGAGCAGTTCTTC	CASSHRGTSNEQFF
-	TRBV6-2/TRBV6-3	TRBD2	TRBJ2-1	TGTGCCAGCAGTTACTACCCAGGACTAGCCTACAATGAGCAGTTCTTC	CASSYYPGLAYNEQFF
-	TRBV28	TRBD1	TRBJ1-6	TGTGCCAGCAGGATTACAGGGGCACCCCTCCACTTT	CASRITGAPLHF
-	TRBV12-3/TRBV12-4	TRBD1	TRBJ2-1	TGTGCCAGCAGTCCCGACAGGGGGGTGTTCTTC	CASSPDRGVFF
-	TRBV5-5	TRBD2	TRBJ2-7	TGTGCCAGCAGCTTTAGTCTAGCGGGGGGTCTTTACGAGCAGTACTTC	CASSFSLAGGLYEQYF
-	TRBV7-9	-	TRBJ2-7	TGTGCCAGCAGCTTCCAAACCCCACGGGAGAAGTACTTC	CASSFQTPREKYF
-	TRBV6-2/TRBV6-3	TRBD1	TRBJ2-1	TGTGCCAGCAGTTCCACCTCATCCGGGACAGGGGAACAATACAATGAGCAGTTCTTC	CASSSTSSGTGEQYNEQFF
-	TRBV5-1	-	TRBJ2-3	TGCGCCAGCAGGTCCCCCCCCGGGGGAAGCACAGATACGCAGTATTTT	CASRSPPGGSTDTQYF
once	TRBV3-1/TRBV3-2	-	TRBJ1-3	TGTGCCAGCAGCCAAGGGAAGGAGGGGAACACCATATATTTT	CASSQGKEGNTIYF
-	TRBV7-6	-	TRBJ1-1	TGTGCCAGCAGCATCGGGGAGGGGAGGACTGAAGCTTTCTTT	CASSIGEGRTEAFF
-	TRBV10-2	TRBD2	TRBJ2-3	TGCGCCAGCAGTGAATTAGCGGGCGCAGATACGCAGTATTTT	CASSELAGADTQYF
-	TRBV19	-	TRBJ1-6	TGTGCCAGTAGTCTACAGGGTTATGATTCACCCCTCCACTTT	CASSLQGYDSPLHF
-	TRBV7-2	-	TRBJ2-2	TGTGCCAGCAGCTTGCCAAGACAGGAGCTGTTTTTT	CASSLPRQELFF
-	TRBV3-1/TRBV3-2	TRBD1	TRBJ2-5	TGTGCCAGCAGCCAACACCCCCAGGGGGCGAGTGAGACCCAGTACTTC	CASSQHPQGASETQYF
few	TRBV15	TRBD2	TRBJ2-1	TGTGCCACCAGCAGAGGAGCGGGAGAAGGCTCCTACAATGAGCAGTTCTTC	CATSRGAGEGSYNEQFF
-	TRBV28	-	TRBJ2-1	TGTGCCAGCAGTTTAAGGGTAGCGGACAATGAGCAGTTCTTC	CASSLRVADNEQFF
-	TRBV9	-	TRBJ1-5	TGTGCCAGCAGCCCTGGGACAAACTACCAGCCCCAGCATTTT	CASSPGTNYQPQHF